This TCR beta chain was found in a study of read filtering for tumor transcriptome and immune sequencing. Study in general: The cohort had more than 16 men and 14 women aged about 45 to 80, mean approximately 66 years. Per sample, TCR-region reads ranged about 3.5 to 11 million by IR-seq, about 80 to 1,400 by RNA-seq. Study results and limitations: In IR-seq, single-read clonotypes were around four fifths of clonotypes but approximately 4% of reads.

There are many counts of this clonotype. Its antigen is not identified. Molecular barcoded adaptors covering alpha/delta and beta/gamma chains were used on around 400 ng RNA. In TCRdb, the reads were re-called with MiXCR into one record per CDR3 protein. The sample yields 45,000 to 55,000 distinct CDR3 sequences, approximately 18% seen once. Germline CDR1 is MNHEY and CDR2 is SVGAGI. Trimming removed 6 bases from V and 3 bases from J, with 17 bases in between. The CDR3 is 15 residues long. The gene calls are TRBV6-5 and TRBJ1-1; TRBD1 is a possible D gene (5 bases). The origin of this receptor is a donor aged 40 or older with multiple myeloma. Sequencing was carried out using a population of CD138-negative cells sorted from bone marrow. CDR3 protein: CASSPIDRGDTEAFF. As DNA, the CDR3 is TGTGCCAGCAGCCCAATTGACAGAGGGGACACTGAAGCTTTCTTT.